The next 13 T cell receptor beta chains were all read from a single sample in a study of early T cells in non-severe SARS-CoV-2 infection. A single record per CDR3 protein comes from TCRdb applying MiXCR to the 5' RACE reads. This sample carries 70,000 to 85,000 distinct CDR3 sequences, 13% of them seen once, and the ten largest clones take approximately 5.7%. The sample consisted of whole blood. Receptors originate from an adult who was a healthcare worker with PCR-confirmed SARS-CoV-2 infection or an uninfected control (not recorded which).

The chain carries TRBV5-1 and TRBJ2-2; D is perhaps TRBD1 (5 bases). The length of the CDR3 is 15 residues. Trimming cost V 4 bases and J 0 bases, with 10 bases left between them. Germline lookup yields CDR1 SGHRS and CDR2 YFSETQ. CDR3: CASSLDSANTGELFF. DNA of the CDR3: TGCGCCAGCAGCCTTGACAGCGCGAACACCGGGGAGCTGTTTTTT.

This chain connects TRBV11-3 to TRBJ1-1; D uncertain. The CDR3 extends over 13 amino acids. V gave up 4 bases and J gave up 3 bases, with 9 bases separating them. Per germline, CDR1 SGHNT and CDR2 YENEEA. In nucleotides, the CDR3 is TGTGCCAGCAGCTCCGAACTCTACACTGAAGCTTTCTTT. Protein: CASSSELYTEAFF. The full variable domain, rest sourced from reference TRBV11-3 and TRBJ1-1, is EAGVVQSPRYKIIEKKQPVAFWCNPISGHNTLYWYLQNLGQGPELLIRYENEEAVDDSQLPKDRFSAERLKGVDSTLKIQPAELGDSAVYLCASSSELYTEAFFGQGTRLTVV.

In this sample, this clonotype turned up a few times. The CDR3 DNA sequence: TGTGCCACCAGTGATCCGACTCCCCAGGGGTCCAATGAGCAGTTCTTC. Protein sequence: CATSDPTPQGSNEQFF. The J gene is TRBJ2-1, the V gene TRBV24-1; a possible D gene is TRBD1 (6 bases). The germline V gene has CDR1 KGHDR and CDR2 SFDVKD. The CDR3 runs 16 residues. Trimming removed 3 bases at V and 6 bases at J, with 17 bases between.

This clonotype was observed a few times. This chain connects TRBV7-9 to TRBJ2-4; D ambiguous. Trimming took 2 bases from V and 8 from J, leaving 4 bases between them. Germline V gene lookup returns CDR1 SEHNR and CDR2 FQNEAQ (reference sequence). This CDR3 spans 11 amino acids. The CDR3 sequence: CASSLLDIQYF. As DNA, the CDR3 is TGTGCCAGCAGCTTACTTGACATTCAGTACTTC.

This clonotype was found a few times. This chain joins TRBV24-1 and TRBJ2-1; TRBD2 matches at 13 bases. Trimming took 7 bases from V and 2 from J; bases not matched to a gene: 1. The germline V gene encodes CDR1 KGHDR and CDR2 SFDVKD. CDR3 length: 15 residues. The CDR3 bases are TGTGCCACCAGCGGGACTAGCGGGGCCTACAATGAGCAGTTCTTC. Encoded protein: CATSGTSGAYNEQFF.

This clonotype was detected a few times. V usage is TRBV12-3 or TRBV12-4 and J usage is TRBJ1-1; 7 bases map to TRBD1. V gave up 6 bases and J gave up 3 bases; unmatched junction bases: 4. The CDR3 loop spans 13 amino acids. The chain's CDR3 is CASRETGYTEAFF. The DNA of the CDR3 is TGTGCCAGCAGGGAGACAGGGTACACTGAAGCTTTCTTT.

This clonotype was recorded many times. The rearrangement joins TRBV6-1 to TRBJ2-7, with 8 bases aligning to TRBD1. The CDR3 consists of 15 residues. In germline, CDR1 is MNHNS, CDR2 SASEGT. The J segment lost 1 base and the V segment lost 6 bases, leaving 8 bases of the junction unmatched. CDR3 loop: CASRGQAGRSYEQYF. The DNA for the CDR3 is TGTGCCAGCAGGGGACAGGCGGGGCGTTCCTACGAGCAGTACTTC.

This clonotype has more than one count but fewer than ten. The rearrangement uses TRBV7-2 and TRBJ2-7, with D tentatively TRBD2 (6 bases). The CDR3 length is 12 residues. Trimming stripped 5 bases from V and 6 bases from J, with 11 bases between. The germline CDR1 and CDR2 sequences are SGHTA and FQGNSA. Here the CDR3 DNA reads TGTGCCAGCAGCCTTGCGGGGCGCGAGCAGTACTTC. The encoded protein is CASSLAGREQYF. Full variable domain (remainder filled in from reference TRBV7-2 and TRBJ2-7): GAGVSQSPSNKVTEKGKDVELRCDPISGHTALYWYRQSLGQGLEFLIYFQGNSAPDKSGLPSDRFSAERTGGSVSTLTIQRTQQEDSAVYLCASSLAGREQYFGPGTRLTVT.

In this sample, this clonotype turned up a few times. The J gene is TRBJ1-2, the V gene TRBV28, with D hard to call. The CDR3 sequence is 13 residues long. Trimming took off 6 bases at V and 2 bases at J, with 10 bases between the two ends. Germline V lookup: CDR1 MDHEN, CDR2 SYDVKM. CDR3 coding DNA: TGTGCCAGCAGGCCGCCACTCAACTATGGCTACACCTTC. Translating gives CASRPPLNYGYTF.

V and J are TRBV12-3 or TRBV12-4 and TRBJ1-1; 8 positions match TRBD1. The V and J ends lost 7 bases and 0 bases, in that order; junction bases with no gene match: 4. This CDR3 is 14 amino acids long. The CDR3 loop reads CASTSTGVNTEAFF. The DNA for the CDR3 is TGTGCCAGCACCTCGACAGGGGTGAACACTGAAGCTTTCTTT.

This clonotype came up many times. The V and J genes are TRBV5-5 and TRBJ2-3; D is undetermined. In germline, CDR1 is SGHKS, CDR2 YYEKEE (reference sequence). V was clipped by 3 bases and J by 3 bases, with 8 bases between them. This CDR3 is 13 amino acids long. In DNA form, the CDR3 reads TGTGCCAGCAGCTCTTGGGTGACAGATACGCAGTATTTT. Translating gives CASSSWVTDTQYF.

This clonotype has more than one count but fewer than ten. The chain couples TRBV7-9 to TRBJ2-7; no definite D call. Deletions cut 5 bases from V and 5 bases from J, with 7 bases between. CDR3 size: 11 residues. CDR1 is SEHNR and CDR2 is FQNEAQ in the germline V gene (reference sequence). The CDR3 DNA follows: TGTGCCAGCAGCCCACTAAACGAGCAGTACTTC. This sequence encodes CASSPLNEQYF.

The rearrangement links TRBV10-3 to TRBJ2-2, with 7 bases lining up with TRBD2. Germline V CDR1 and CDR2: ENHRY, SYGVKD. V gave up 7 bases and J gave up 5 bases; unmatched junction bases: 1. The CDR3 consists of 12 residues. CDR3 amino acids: CAITGGTGELFF. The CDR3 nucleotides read TGTGCCATCACCGGGGGGACCGGGGAGCTGTTTTTT.